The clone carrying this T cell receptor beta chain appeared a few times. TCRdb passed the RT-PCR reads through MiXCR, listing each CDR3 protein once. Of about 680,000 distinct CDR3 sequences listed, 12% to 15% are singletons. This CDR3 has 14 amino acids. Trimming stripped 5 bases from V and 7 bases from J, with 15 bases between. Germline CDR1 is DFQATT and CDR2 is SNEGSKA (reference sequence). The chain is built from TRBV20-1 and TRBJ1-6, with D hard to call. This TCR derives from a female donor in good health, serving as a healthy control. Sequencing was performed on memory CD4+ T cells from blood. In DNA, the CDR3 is TGCAGTGCTGAAATAGGGATTTTGAATTCACCCCTCCACTTT. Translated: CSAEIGILNSPLHF.